This T cell receptor (beta chain) is from a study of blood T cell repertoires in COVID-19. TCRdb's copy holds only in-frame clones and misses some; the assay was immunoSEQ multiplex PCR. The sample contains roughly 190,000 clones, around four fifths of which appear only once. The sample holds a few counts of this clone. The germline gives CDR1 SGHAT, CDR2 FQNNGV. Trimming removed 4 bases from V and 0 bases from J, with 13 bases in between. This CDR3 is built from 15 residues. This clonotype was obtained from a woman aged 70-85 years with COVID-19, enrolled during active disease. The sequencing input was peripheral blood. This chain uses TRBV11-2 with TRBJ2-7; the D gene is possibly TRBD2 (6 bases). Here the CDR3 DNA reads TGTGCCAGCAGCTATAGCGGACGGAGCTCCTACGAGCAGTACTTC. This codes for CASSYSGRSSYEQYF.